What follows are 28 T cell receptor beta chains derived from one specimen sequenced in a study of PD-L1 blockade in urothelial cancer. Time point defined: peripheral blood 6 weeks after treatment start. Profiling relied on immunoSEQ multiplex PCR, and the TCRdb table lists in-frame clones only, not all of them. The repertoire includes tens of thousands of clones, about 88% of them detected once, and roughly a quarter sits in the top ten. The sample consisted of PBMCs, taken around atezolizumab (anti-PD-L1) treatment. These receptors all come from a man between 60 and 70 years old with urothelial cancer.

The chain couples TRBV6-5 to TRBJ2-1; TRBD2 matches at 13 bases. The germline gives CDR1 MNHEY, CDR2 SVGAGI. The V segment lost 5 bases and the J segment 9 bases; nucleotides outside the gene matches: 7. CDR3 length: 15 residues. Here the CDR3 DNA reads TGTGCCAGCAGTATACTAGCGGGAGGGCCGGGTGAGCAGTTCTTC. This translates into CASSILAGGPGEQFF.

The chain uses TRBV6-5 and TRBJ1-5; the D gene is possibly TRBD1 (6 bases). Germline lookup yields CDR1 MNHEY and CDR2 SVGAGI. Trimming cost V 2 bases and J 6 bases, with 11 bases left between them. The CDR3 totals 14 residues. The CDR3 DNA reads TGTGCCAGCAGTTACCAGGGGCCAAGTCAGCCCCAGCATTTT. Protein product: CASSYQGPSQPQHF.

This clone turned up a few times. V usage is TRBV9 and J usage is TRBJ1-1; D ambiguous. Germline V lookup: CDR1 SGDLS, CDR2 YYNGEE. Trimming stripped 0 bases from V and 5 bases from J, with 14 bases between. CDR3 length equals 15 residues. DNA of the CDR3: TGTGCCAGCAGCGTAGACCCAGACCCGGGAACTGAAGCTTTCTTT. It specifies CASSVDPDPGTEAFF.

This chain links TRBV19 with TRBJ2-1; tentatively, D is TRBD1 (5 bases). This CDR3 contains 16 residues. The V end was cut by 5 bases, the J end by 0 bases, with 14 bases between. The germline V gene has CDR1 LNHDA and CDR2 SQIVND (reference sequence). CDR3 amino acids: CASSRTSGNSYNEQFF. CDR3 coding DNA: TGTGCCAGTAGTCGGACATCCGGTAACTCCTACAATGAGCAGTTCTTC.

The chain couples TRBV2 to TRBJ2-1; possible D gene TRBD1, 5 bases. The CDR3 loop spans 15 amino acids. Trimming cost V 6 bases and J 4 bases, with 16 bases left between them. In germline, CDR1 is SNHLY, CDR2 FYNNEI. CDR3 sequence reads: CASRPLGVGYNEQFF. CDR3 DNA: TGTGCCAGCAGACCGCTAGGGGTAGGGTACAATGAGCAGTTCTTC.

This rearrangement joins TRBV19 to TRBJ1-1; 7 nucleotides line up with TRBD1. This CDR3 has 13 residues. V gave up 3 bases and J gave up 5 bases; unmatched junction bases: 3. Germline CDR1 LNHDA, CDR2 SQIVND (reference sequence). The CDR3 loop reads CASSMNRGTEAFF. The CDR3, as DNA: TGTGCCAGTAGTATGAACAGGGGTACTGAAGCTTTCTTT.

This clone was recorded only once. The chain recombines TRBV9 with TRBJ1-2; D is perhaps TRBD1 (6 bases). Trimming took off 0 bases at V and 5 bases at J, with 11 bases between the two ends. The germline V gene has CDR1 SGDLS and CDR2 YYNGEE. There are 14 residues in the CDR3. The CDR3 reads CASSVAEQGYGYTF. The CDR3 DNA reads TGTGCCAGCAGCGTAGCAGAACAGGGTTATGGCTACACCTTC. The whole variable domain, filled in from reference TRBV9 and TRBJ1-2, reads DSGVTQTPKHLITATGQRVTLRCSPRSGDLSVYWYQQSLDQGLQFLIQYYNGEERAKGNILERFSAQQFPDLHSELNLSSLELGDSALYFCASSVAEQGYGYTFGSGTRLTVV.

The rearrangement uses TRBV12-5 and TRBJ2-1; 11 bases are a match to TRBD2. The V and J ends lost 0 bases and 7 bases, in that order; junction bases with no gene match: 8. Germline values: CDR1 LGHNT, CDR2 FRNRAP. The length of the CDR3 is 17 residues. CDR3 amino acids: CASGLVTSGSRGNEQFF. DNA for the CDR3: TGTGCTAGTGGTTTGGTAACTAGCGGGAGCAGGGGGAATGAGCAGTTCTTC.

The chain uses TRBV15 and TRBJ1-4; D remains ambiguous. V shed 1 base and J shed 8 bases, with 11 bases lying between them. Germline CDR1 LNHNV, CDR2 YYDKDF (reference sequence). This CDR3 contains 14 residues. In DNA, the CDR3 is TGTGCCACCAGCAGAGGCGGGGTAGGGGAAAAACTGTTTTTT. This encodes CATSRGGVGEKLFF.

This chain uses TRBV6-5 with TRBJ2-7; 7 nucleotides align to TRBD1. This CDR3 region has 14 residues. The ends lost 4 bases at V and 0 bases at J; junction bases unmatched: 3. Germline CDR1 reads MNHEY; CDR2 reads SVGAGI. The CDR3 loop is CASSSGTASYEQYF. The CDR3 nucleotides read TGTGCCAGCAGTTCCGGGACAGCCTCCTACGAGCAGTACTTC.

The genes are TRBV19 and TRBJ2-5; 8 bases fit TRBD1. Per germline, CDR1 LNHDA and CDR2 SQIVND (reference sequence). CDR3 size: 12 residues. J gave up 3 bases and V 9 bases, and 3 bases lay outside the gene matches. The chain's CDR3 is CARTGVKETQYF. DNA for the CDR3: TGTGCCAGGACAGGGGTAAAAGAGACCCAGTACTTC.

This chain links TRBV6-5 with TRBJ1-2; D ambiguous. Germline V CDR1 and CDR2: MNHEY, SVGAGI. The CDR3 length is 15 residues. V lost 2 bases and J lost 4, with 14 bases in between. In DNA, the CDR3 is TGTGCCAGCAGTTACGGTACACAGCAATCCTATGGCTACACCTTC. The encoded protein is CASSYGTQQSYGYTF.

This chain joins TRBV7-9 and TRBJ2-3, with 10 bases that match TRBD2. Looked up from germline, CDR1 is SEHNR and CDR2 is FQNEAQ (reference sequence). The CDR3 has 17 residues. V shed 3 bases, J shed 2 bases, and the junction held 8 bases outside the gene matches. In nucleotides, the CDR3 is TGTGCCAGCAGCTTCCCTGGACTAGCGGATTACACAGATACGCAGTATTTT. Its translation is CASSFPGLADYTDTQYF.

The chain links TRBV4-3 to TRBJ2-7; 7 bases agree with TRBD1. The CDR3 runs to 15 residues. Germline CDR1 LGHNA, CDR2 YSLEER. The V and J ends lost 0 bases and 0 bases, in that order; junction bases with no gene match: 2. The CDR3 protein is CASSQDRGSSYEQYF. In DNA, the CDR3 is TGCGCCAGCAGCCAAGACAGGGGGTCCTCCTACGAGCAGTACTTC.

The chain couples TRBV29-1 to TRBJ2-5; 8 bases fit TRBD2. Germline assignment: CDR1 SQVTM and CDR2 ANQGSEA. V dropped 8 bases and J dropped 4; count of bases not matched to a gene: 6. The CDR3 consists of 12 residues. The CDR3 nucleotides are TGCAGCCACAGACGGGGGGGAGAGACCCAGTACTTC. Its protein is CSHRRGGETQYF.

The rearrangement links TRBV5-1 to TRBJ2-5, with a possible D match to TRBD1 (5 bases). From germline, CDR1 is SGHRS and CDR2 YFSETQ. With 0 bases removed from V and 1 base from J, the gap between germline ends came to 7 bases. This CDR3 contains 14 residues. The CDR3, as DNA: TGCGCCAGCAGCTTGGACAGGTTCCAAGAGACCCAGTACTTC. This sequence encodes CASSLDRFQETQYF.

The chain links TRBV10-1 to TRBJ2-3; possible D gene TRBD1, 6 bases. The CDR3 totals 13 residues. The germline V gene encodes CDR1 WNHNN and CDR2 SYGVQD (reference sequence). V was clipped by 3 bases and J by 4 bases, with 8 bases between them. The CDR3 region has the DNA TGCGCCAGCAGTGAACAGGGTCCAGATACGCAGTATTTT. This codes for CASSEQGPDTQYF.

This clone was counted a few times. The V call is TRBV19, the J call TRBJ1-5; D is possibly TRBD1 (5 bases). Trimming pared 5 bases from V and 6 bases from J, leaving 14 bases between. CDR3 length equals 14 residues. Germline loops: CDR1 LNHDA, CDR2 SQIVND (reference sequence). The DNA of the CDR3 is TGTGCCAGTAGTTTTTCAGGGATGAGTCAGCCCCAGCATTTT. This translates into CASSFSGMSQPQHF. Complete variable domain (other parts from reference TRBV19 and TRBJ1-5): DGGITQSPKYLFRKEGQNVTLSCEQNLNHDAMYWYRQDPGQGLRLIYYSQIVNDFQKGDIAEGYSVSREKKESFPLTVTSAQKNPTAFYLCASSFSGMSQPQHFGDGTRLSIL.

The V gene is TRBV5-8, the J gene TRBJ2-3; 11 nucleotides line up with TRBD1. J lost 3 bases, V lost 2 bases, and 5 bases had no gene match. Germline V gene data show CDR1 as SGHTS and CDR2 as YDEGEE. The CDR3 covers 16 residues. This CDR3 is CASSFLGQGETDTQYF. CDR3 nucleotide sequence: TGTGCCAGCAGCTTTTTGGGACAGGGGGAAACAGATACGCAGTATTTT. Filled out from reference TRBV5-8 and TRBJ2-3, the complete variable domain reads EAGVTQSPTHLIKTRGQQATLRCSPISGHTSVYWYQQALGLGLQFLLWYDEGEERNRGNFPPRFSGRQFPNYSSELNVNALELEDSALYLCASSFLGQGETDTQYFGPGTRLTVL.

The CDR3 coding sequence is TGTGCCAGCAAAAAGACAGGGACCACTGAAGCTTTCTTT. It specifies CASKKTGTTEAFF. This chain connects TRBV5-6 to TRBJ1-1, with 7 positions matching TRBD1. V dropped 6 bases and J dropped 4; count of bases not matched to a gene: 6. The CDR3 consists of 13 residues. Germline V CDR1 and CDR2: SGHDT, YYEEEE.

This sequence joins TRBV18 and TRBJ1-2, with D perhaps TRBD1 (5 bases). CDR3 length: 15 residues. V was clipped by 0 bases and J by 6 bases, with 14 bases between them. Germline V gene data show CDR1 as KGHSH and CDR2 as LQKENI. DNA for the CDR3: TGTGCCAGCTCACCACCGCTGGCAGGGTTCCATGGCTACACCTTC. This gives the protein CASSPPLAGFHGYTF.

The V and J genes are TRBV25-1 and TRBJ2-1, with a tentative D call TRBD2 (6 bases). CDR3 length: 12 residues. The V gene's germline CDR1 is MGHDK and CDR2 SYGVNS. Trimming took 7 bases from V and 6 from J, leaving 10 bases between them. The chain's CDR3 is CASNRGLNEQFF. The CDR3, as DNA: TGTGCCAGCAATCGGGGACTCAATGAGCAGTTCTTC.

The CDR3 bases are TGCGCCAGCAGCCCGGGGACAGGTCCTAGCACAGATACGCAGTATTTT. This codes for CASSPGTGPSTDTQYF. The V gene is TRBV5-1, the J gene TRBJ2-3, with 8 nucleotides matching TRBD1. Trimming cost V 4 bases and J 0 bases; bases outside gene matches: 7. Germline V gene sequence: CDR1 SGHRS, CDR2 YFSETQ. This CDR3 contains 16 residues.

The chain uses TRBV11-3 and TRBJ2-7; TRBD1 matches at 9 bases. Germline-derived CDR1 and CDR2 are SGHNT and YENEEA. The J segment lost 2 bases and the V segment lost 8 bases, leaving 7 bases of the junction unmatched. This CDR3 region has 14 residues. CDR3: CASPDRGQTYEQYF. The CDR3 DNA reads TGTGCCAGCCCGGACAGGGGCCAGACCTACGAGCAGTACTTC.

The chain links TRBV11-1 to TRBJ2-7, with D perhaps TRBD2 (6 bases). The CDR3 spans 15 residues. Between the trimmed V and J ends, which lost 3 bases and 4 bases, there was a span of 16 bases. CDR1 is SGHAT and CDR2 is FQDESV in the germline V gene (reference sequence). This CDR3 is CASSLEGHGGYEQYF. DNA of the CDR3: TGTGCCAGCAGCTTGGAGGGGCACGGGGGATACGAGCAGTACTTC.

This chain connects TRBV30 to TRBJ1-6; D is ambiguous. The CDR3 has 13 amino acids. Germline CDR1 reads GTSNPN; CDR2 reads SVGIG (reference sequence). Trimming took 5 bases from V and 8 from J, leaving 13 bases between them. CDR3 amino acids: CAWDRGWHSPLHF. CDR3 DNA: TGTGCCTGGGACCGAGGGTGGCATTCACCCCTCCACTTT.

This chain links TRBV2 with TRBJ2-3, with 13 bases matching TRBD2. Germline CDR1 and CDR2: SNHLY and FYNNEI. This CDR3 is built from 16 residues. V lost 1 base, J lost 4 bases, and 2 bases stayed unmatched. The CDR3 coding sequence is TGTGCCAGCAGTGAAGGACTAGCGGGAGGCGCAGATACGCAGTATTTT. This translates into CASSEGLAGGADTQYF.

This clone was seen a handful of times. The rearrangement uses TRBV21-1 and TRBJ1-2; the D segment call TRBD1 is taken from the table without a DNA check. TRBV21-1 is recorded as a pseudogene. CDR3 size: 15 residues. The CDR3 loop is CASRGEQGWDYGYTF. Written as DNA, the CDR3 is TGTGCCAGCAGAGGGGAACAGGGCTGGGACTATGGCTACACCTTC.